Listed below are T cell receptor beta chains from one sample, sequenced in a study of cytomegalovirus exposure and HLA in healthy donors. Clones were sequenced by immunoSEQ multiplex PCR, and TCRdb holds only the in-frame ones, with some missing. The sample has roughly 180,000 clones, about 86% seen once. Specimen: PBMCs. These receptors were taken from a woman younger than 35 in good health and CMV-seropositive. CDR3s include the opening cysteine and the closing phenylalanine or tryptophan.

j_call: TRBJ2-1
v_call: TRBV7-8
cdr3_aa: CASSSRIFTGGAYNEQFF

j_call: TRBJ2-3
v_call: TRBV6-1
cdr3_aa: CASSDRQTTDTQYF

j_call: TRBJ1-6
v_call: TRBV7-3
cdr3_aa: CASSSGPDRRNSPLHF

j_call: TRBJ2-2
v_call: TRBV28
cdr3_aa: CASKVAGQGLSVGTGELFF

j_call: TRBJ1-2
v_call: TRBV7-2
cdr3_aa: CASSPQTGRDGYTF

j_call: TRBJ2-7
v_call: TRBV7-9
cdr3_aa: CASSISPLGGFANEQYF

j_call: TRBJ2-3
v_call: TRBV4-3
cdr3_aa: CASSQDTSGRTDTQYF

j_call: TRBJ2-5
v_call: TRBV4-2
cdr3_aa: CASSQLQGAGETQYF

j_call: TRBJ2-3
v_call: TRBV15
cdr3_aa: CATSRVWTGTDTQYF

j_call: TRBJ1-1
v_call: TRBV5-1
cdr3_aa: CASSPRGGINTEAFF

j_call: TRBJ2-6
v_call: TRBV7-2
cdr3_aa: CASSPSNSGANVLTF

j_call: TRBJ1-6
v_call: TRBV15
cdr3_aa: CATSRTLYRADNSPLHF

j_call: TRBJ1-4
v_call: TRBV11-2
cdr3_aa: CASSDLGIGGEKLFF

j_call: TRBJ1-1
v_call: TRBV9
cdr3_aa: CASSPGPNTEAFF

j_call: TRBJ2-7
v_call: TRBV28
cdr3_aa: CASRAGRLNSGEQYF

j_call: TRBJ2-5
v_call: TRBV7-3
cdr3_aa: CASSLSLQQETQYF

j_call: TRBJ1-2
v_call: TRBV6-6
cdr3_aa: CATTTGYGYTF

j_call: TRBJ2-5
v_call: TRBV7-3
cdr3_aa: CASSSTRGETQYF

j_call: TRBJ1-2
v_call: TRBV28
cdr3_aa: CASRSGGPDYGYTF

j_call: TRBJ1-1
v_call: TRBV2
cdr3_aa: CAELTGMNTEAFF

j_call: TRBJ1-2
v_call: TRBV28
cdr3_aa: CASSTPGGNYGYTF

j_call: TRBJ1-2
v_call: TRBV15
cdr3_aa: CATSRDLSNYGYTF

j_call: TRBJ2-7
v_call: TRBV2
cdr3_aa: CASSHVPGQRSSEQYF

j_call: TRBJ2-5
v_call: TRBV5-6
cdr3_aa: CASSLGDSEVPYF

j_call: TRBJ1-1
v_call: TRBV9
cdr3_aa: CASSVGTVNTEAFF

j_call: TRBJ2-1
v_call: TRBV7-2
cdr3_aa: CASTLTLGGFGGGQFF

j_call: TRBJ2-1
v_call: TRBV9
cdr3_aa: CASSVPFGAGPGTYNEQFF

j_call: TRBJ1-2
v_call: TRBV18
cdr3_aa: CASSPSGEGYGYTF

j_call: TRBJ2-3
v_call: TRBV9
cdr3_aa: CASSAGRSGLAGGTDTQYF

j_call: TRBJ2-5
v_call: TRBV29-1
cdr3_aa: CSVLWTGKETQYF

j_call: TRBJ2-3
v_call: TRBV6-6
cdr3_aa: CASSYSSAGATGTQYF

j_call: TRBJ2-3
v_call: TRBV4-2
cdr3_aa: CASSQDQVGGAPTDTQYF

j_call: TRBJ1-1
v_call: TRBV9
cdr3_aa: CASSVGQGGTEAFF

j_call: TRBJ2-3
v_call: TRBV2
cdr3_aa: CASSEPEDTDTQYF

j_call: TRBJ2-1
v_call: TRBV7-2
cdr3_aa: CASSSRTGGTDEQFF

j_call: TRBJ2-2
v_call: TRBV4-1
cdr3_aa: CASSPLRDNTGELFF

j_call: TRBJ1-1
v_call: TRBV19
cdr3_aa: CASSSGHQNTEAFF

j_call: TRBJ2-1
v_call: TRBV7-6
cdr3_aa: CASSFHRGEQFF

j_call: TRBJ2-6
v_call: TRBV5-4
cdr3_aa: CASSWGVSGANGLTF

j_call: TRBJ2-3
v_call: TRBV7-2
cdr3_aa: CASSLNGQPRGDTQYF

j_call: TRBJ2-7
v_call: TRBV7-3
cdr3_aa: CASSWGTGRDEQYF

j_call: TRBJ2-7
v_call: TRBV28
cdr3_aa: CASRVAGRQYF

j_call: TRBJ2-5
v_call: TRBV7-9
cdr3_aa: CASSLLLGGETQYF

j_call: TRBJ1-1
v_call: TRBV4-3
cdr3_aa: CASSQRGEGTEAFF

j_call: TRBJ1-1
v_call: TRBV2
cdr3_aa: CASSIRQGAITEAFF

j_call: TRBJ1-2
v_call: TRBV29-1
cdr3_aa: CSVDRGANYGYTF

j_call: TRBJ1-1
v_call: TRBV2
cdr3_aa: CASPRDGGDTEAFF

j_call: TRBJ1-2
v_call: TRBV5-6
cdr3_aa: CASSSGQPYGYTF

j_call: TRBJ2-3
v_call: TRBV7-6
cdr3_aa: CASSLAGGTDTQYF

j_call: TRBJ1-3
v_call: TRBV9
cdr3_aa: CASSVGGGGGNTIYF

j_call: TRBJ1-2
v_call: TRBV5-4
cdr3_aa: CASSLISTGANYGYTF

j_call: TRBJ2-5
v_call: TRBV10-3
cdr3_aa: CAISDPGPKGERETQYF

j_call: TRBJ1-2
v_call: TRBV4-2
cdr3_aa: CASSQEGIQGNYGYTF

j_call: TRBJ2-1
v_call: TRBV19
cdr3_aa: CASSMGGSSYNEQFF

j_call: TRBJ1-1
v_call: TRBV6-1
cdr3_aa: CASSEDNLNTEAFF

j_call: TRBJ2-5
v_call: TRBV11-2
cdr3_aa: CASRSIAGGLEETQYF

j_call: TRBJ2-6
v_call: TRBV11-2
cdr3_aa: CASTLTGGWSSGANVLTF

j_call: TRBJ2-1
v_call: TRBV19
cdr3_aa: CASSTQGSSYNEQFF

j_call: TRBJ2-3
v_call: TRBV6-1
cdr3_aa: CASSGTGGFSTDTQYF

j_call: TRBJ2-1
v_call: TRBV19
cdr3_aa: CASSIRAGGPNEQFF